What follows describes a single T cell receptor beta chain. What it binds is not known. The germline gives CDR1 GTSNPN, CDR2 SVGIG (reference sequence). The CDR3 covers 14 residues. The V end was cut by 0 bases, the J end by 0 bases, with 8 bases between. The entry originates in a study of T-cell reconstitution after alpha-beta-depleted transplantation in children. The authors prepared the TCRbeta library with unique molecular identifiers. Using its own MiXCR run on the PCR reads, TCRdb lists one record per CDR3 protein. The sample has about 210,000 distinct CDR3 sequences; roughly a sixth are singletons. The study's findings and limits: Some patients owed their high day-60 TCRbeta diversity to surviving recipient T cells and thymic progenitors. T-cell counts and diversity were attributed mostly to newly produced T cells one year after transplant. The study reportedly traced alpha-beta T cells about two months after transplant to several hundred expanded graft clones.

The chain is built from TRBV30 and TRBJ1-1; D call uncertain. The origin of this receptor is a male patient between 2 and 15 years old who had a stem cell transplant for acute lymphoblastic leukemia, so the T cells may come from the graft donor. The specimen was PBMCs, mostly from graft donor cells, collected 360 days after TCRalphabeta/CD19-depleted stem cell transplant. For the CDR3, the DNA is TGTGCCTGGAGTGTCGGACCTATGAACACTGAAGCTTTCTTT. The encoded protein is CAWSVGPMNTEAFF. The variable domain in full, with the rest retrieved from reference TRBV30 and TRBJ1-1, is SQTIHQWPATLVQPVGSPLSLECTVEGTSNPNLYWYRQAAGRGLQLLFYSVGIGQISSEVPQNLSASRPQDRQFILSSKKLLLSDSGFYLCAWSVGPMNTEAFFGQGTRLTVV.